A single sample gave rise to the 32 T cell receptor beta chains below, sequenced in a study of human T cells and chemical hapten exposure (dated by TCRdb to the early 2020s). The sample's time point label is to be understood as: patch test 3, about 24 weeks after DPC sensitization. The treatment or condition label on this specimen signifies: therapeutic diphenylcyclopropenone sensitization with weekly scalp DPC. Library preparation used RACE. The sample was run on a NextSeq 500. In-frame beta chains were kept once TCRdb had trimmed the public reads at Q25 with fastp and called clones with MiXCR. Records with the same CDR3 protein are collapsed into one entry carrying the most frequent genes and DNA. The sample yields just under 65,000 distinct CDR3 sequences; 9.5% to 11% were counted once. The biggest ten clones account for more than 2% of the sample. The sample in question was whole blood, obtained in connection with sensitization to the hapten diphenylcyclopropenone (DPC). These TCRs come from a woman in her 30s with alopecia areata. Some clones in this sample may be carry-over from other donors' samples.

The chain employs TRBV20-1 and TRBJ2-7; no reliable D call. V was pared by 5 bases and J by 7 bases, with 15 bases between. Germline V lookup: CDR1 DFQATT, CDR2 SNEGSKA (reference sequence). The CDR3 extends over 12 amino acids. CDR3 residues: CSASSPPQEQYF. The DNA for the CDR3 is TGCAGTGCTTCCTCCCCCCCCCAGGAGCAGTACTTC.

There are a few counts of this clonotype. The chain has TRBV5-1 and TRBJ2-5, with TRBD2 matching 8 bases. The CDR3 totals 16 residues. V shed 0 bases, J shed 2 bases, and the junction held 6 bases outside the gene matches. CDR1 and CDR2 (germline): SGHRS, YFSETQ. CDR3 region: CASSLALAGLQETQYF. In DNA form, the CDR3 reads TGCGCCAGCAGCTTGGCCTTAGCGGGGCTTCAAGAGACCCAGTACTTC.

This sequence joins TRBV29-1 and TRBJ1-1; D is uncertain. The CDR3 runs 11 residues. CDR1 and CDR2 from the germline V gene are SQVTM and ANQGSEA. Trimming removed 5 bases at V and 5 bases at J, with 9 bases between. The CDR3 DNA reads TGCAGCGTTACGCCGAGGACTGAAGCTTTCTTT. It encodes CSVTPRTEAFF.

The chain recombines TRBV3-1 with TRBJ2-4, with 14 bases that match TRBD2. Trimming at V came to 3 bases and at J to 8 bases, leaving 9 bases not matched to a gene. The CDR3 is 17 residues long. Germline CDR1 and CDR2: LGHDT and YNNKEL (reference sequence). The CDR3 spells CASSQGTSGSWMDIQYF. Written as DNA, the CDR3 is TGTGCCAGCAGCCAGGGGACTAGCGGGAGCTGGATGGACATTCAGTACTTC.

This clonotype was recorded a few times. V and J are TRBV4-3 and TRBJ2-3; possible D gene TRBD1, 5 bases. The germline gives CDR1 LGHNA, CDR2 YSLEER. Trimming removed 0 bases from V and 1 base from J, with 8 bases in between. CDR3 size: 15 residues. The CDR3 region has the DNA TGCGCCAGCAGCCAAGATAGCAGGGGCACAGATACGCAGTATTTT. Its protein product is CASSQDSRGTDTQYF.

This clonotype came up a few times. The CDR3 DNA follows: TGCAGCCCGGAGCGGGAGAAGGGCACCGGGGAGCTGTTTTTT. This gives the protein CSPEREKGTGELFF. The chain recombines TRBV29-1 with TRBJ2-2, with TRBD2 identical over 8 bases. Per germline, CDR1 SQVTM and CDR2 ANQGSEA. After removal of 8 bases from V and 4 bases from J, the junction contained 9 bases not matched to a gene. The CDR3 is 14 amino acids.

This clonotype was counted a few times. The V gene is TRBV6-2 or TRBV6-3, the J gene TRBJ2-2; D tentatively fits TRBD1 or TRBD2 (5 bases each). Trimming took off 6 bases at V and 1 base at J, with 12 bases between the two ends. The germline CDR1 and CDR2 sequences are MNHEY and SVGEGT. The CDR3 spans 15 residues. CDR3 amino acids: CASRTGRMNTGELFF. The CDR3 region has the DNA TGTGCCAGCAGAACGGGACGGATGAACACCGGGGAGCTGTTTTTT.

This clonotype is categorized as medium-sized (0.01 to 0.1%). V gene TRBV28 combines with J gene TRBJ2-5; the D is unclear. This CDR3 is 18 amino acids long. V was pared by 3 bases and J by 0 bases, with 20 bases between. The germline V gene encodes CDR1 MDHEN and CDR2 SYDVKM. The CDR3 region is CASSFVAGADLYQETQYF. The CDR3 region has the DNA TGTGCCAGCAGTTTTGTGGCAGGCGCGGATCTTTACCAAGAGACCCAGTACTTC. Supplemented by reference TRBV28 and TRBJ2-5, the full variable domain reads DVKVTQSSRYLVKRTGEKVFLECVQDMDHENMFWYRQDPGLGLRLIYFSYDVKMKEKGDIPEGYSVSREKKERFSLILESASTNQTSMYLCASSFVAGADLYQETQYFGPGTRLLVL.

This clonotype has a count of ten or more. This chain links TRBV7-9 with TRBJ2-3; a weak D match, TRBD2 (6 bases). V was shortened by 5 bases and J by 3 bases, with 15 bases between the two germline ends. In germline, CDR1 is SEHNR, CDR2 FQNEAQ (reference sequence). This CDR3 is 15 amino acids long. CDR3 nucleotide sequence: TGTGCCAGCAGCCCCTCGGGGCGGGGTACAGATACGCAGTATTTT. Amino acids: CASSPSGRGTDTQYF.

This clonotype was observed a handful of times. This chain connects TRBV20-1 to TRBJ1-5, with a possible D match to TRBD1 (6 bases). This CDR3 is built from 13 residues. Germline CDR1 DFQATT, CDR2 SNEGSKA (reference sequence). V lost 5 bases and J 4 bases, leaving 12 bases between the germline ends. The CDR3 bases are TGCAGTGCTGTGATTCAGGGGAATCAGCCCCAGCATTTT. Protein product: CSAVIQGNQPQHF.

This clonotype was found many times. The chain uses TRBV11-1 and TRBJ1-4; D is perhaps TRBD1 (5 bases). The CDR3 consists of 16 residues. Germline assignment: CDR1 SGHAT and CDR2 FQDESV (reference sequence). With 1 base removed from V and 11 bases from J, the gap between germline ends came to 20 bases. The CDR3 protein is CASSLGVGTDVGKLFF. The CDR3 DNA reads as TGTGCCAGCAGCTTAGGGGTAGGGACGGACGTCGGCAAACTGTTTTTT.

As to this clonotype: This may arise from a read error, as a much more abundant clone is one base away. The chain combines TRBV28 with TRBJ1-5; no clear D. V was trimmed by 3 bases and J by 3 bases, leaving 0 bases between them. Germline-derived CDR1 and CDR2 are MDHEN and SYDVKM. CDR3 length equals 11 residues. CDR3 nucleotides: TGTGCCAGCAGTTTCAATCAGCCCCAGCATTTT. Translation gives CASSFNQPQHF.

V is TRBV20-1 and J is TRBJ1-2; the match to TRBD1 covers 9 bases. Germline CDR1 reads DFQATT; CDR2 reads SNEGSKA (reference sequence). The CDR3 runs 14 residues. V shed 5 bases and J 1 base; nucleotides not matched to a gene: 5. The CDR3 loop is CSAVQGAGNYGYTF. Here the CDR3 DNA reads TGCAGTGCTGTACAGGGGGCCGGTAACTATGGCTACACCTTC.

This clonotype has only a few counts. The rearrangement joins TRBV9 to TRBJ2-7; 7 positions agree with TRBD1. Germline V gene data show CDR1 as SGDLS and CDR2 as YYNGEE. The CDR3 is made up of 14 amino acids. J lost 0 bases, V lost 4 bases, and 4 bases had no gene match. CDR3 sequence (DNA): TGTGCCAGCAGCCCCGGGACAGACTCCTACGAGCAGTACTTC. Its translation is CASSPGTDSYEQYF.

The CDR3 region is CASSYGTGGLYGYTF. In DNA, the CDR3 is TGTGCCAGCAGTTACGGGACAGGGGGCCTCTATGGCTACACCTTC. The chain is built from TRBV6-5 and TRBJ1-2; 12 bases line up with TRBD1. The germline V gene encodes CDR1 MNHEY and CDR2 SVGAGI. The CDR3 is 15 residues long. The V and J ends lost 2 bases and 4 bases, in that order; junction bases with no gene match: 2.

This clonotype was found many times. This rearrangement joins TRBV6-2 or TRBV6-3 to TRBJ2-5; D possibly corresponds to TRBD1 (5 bases). The CDR3 loop spans 13 amino acids. The germline gives CDR1 MNHEY, CDR2 SVGEGT. Trimming took 0 bases from V and 7 from J, leaving 9 bases between them. The CDR3 DNA reads TGTGCCAGCAGTTACTCGAACCAGGGGACCCAGTACTTC. It yields the protein CASSYSNQGTQYF.

Here the CDR3 DNA reads TGTGCCAGCAGCACCCCCGGACAGGCATCCTACGAGCAGTACTTC. It specifies CASSTPGQASYEQYF. The V gene is TRBV28, the J gene TRBJ2-7; 7 bases fit TRBD1. The CDR3 loop spans 15 amino acids. Germline V lookup: CDR1 MDHEN, CDR2 SYDVKM. The ends lost 6 bases at V and 1 base at J; junction bases unmatched: 9.

The chain uses TRBV20-1 and TRBJ1-1; the D is unclear. Deletions cut 4 bases from V and 5 bases from J, with 8 bases between. Germline assignment: CDR1 DFQATT and CDR2 SNEGSKA (reference sequence). This CDR3 is built from 11 residues. The CDR3 region has the DNA TGCAGTGCTAATAAGGGAACTGAAGCTTTCTTT. Translated, it gives CSANKGTEAFF.

This clonotype was counted many times. The chain carries TRBV6-6 and TRBJ1-5, with 7 bases identical to TRBD1. This CDR3 comprises 14 residues. J was trimmed by 0 bases and V by 7 bases; bases with no gene match: 3. Germline CDR1 and CDR2: MNHNY and SVGAGI (reference sequence). CDR3 amino acids: CASNTGDSNQPQHF. Here the CDR3 DNA reads TGTGCCAGCAATACAGGGGATAGCAATCAGCCCCAGCATTTT.

This clonotype was picked up a small number of times. Written as DNA, the CDR3 is TGTGCCAGCTCCCCAGAGGGGGGAGGCTACGAGCAGTACTTC. Translation: CASSPEGGGYEQYF. The V and J genes are TRBV18 and TRBJ2-7; TRBD1 or TRBD2 may be the D gene (6 bases each). Germline loops: CDR1 KGHSH, CDR2 LQKENI. V shed 6 bases and J shed 3 bases, with 15 bases lying between them. The CDR3 length is 14 residues.

This clonotype appeared once. V is TRBV4-3 and J is TRBJ1-5; D is perhaps TRBD1 (5 bases). CDR1 and CDR2 (germline): LGHNA, YSLEER. The CDR3 is 15 residues long. V dropped 0 bases and J dropped 1 base, with 7 bases sitting between them. DNA for the CDR3: TGCGCCAGCAGCCAAGACGAGGGGAGCAATCAGCCCCAGCATTTT. Encoded protein: CASSQDEGSNQPQHF.

The V and J genes are TRBV27 and TRBJ2-3; no clear D. Trimming pared 7 bases from V and 6 bases from J, leaving 8 bases between. The CDR3 consists of 11 residues. The germline V gene has CDR1 MNHEY and CDR2 SMNVEV (reference sequence). This chain's CDR3 is CASTGWDTQYF. In nucleotides, the CDR3 is TGTGCCAGCACGGGTTGGGATACGCAGTATTTT.

The rearrangement links TRBV20-1 to TRBJ2-3, with a possible D match to TRBD2 (6 bases). The germline gives CDR1 DFQATT, CDR2 SNEGSKA (reference sequence). The CDR3 is 15 amino acids. Trimming removed 5 bases at V and 2 bases at J, with 17 bases between. The CDR3 loop reads CSAPPGAGITDTQYF. CDR3 nucleotide sequence: TGCAGTGCTCCTCCTGGGGCGGGGATCACAGATACGCAGTATTTT.

J is TRBJ2-7 and V is TRBV19, with D possibly TRBD2 on 5 matching bases. CDR1 is LNHDA and CDR2 is SQIVND in the germline V gene (reference sequence). This CDR3 has 13 amino acids. V was trimmed by 9 bases and J by 2 bases, leaving 14 bases between them. The CDR3 DNA is TGTGCCAGCCGGGGTGGGCCGACCTACGAGCAGTACTTC. It codes for CASRGGPTYEQYF.

This chain uses TRBV11-2 with TRBJ2-3; a possible D gene is TRBD2 (5 bases). This CDR3 is 15 amino acids long. V was trimmed by 1 base and J by 3 bases, leaving 11 bases between them. Per the germline V gene, CDR1 is SGHAT and CDR2 is FQNNGV. CDR3 DNA: TGTGCCAGCAGCTTAGTGCCGGGGTTGACAGATACGCAGTATTTT. Its protein is CASSLVPGLTDTQYF.

The rearrangement links TRBV6-2 or TRBV6-3 to TRBJ1-2, with D possibly matching TRBD1 (5 bases). The CDR3 totals 13 residues. CDR1 MNHEY and CDR2 SVGEGT come from the germline V gene. Deletions cut 5 bases from V and 10 bases from J, with 17 bases between. CDR3 DNA sequence: TGTGCCAGCAGTGAGGGGACTGTGCGATACTACACCTTC. Its protein is CASSEGTVRYYTF.

The chain employs TRBV5-1 and TRBJ2-1; no definite D call. Trimming took 0 bases from V and 4 from J, leaving 11 bases between them. This CDR3 contains 15 residues. Germline assignment: CDR1 SGHRS and CDR2 YFSETQ. CDR3 region: CASSLGGYGYNEQFF. The CDR3 DNA reads as TGCGCCAGCAGCTTGGGCGGATACGGTTACAATGAGCAGTTCTTC.

Concerning this clonotype: The conserved phenylalanine or tryptophan normally closing the CDR3 is absent here, so this likely arose from a read error. V is TRBV5-1 and J is TRBJ1-4; D ambiguous. Germline V lookup: CDR1 SGHRS, CDR2 YFSETQ. The ends were cut back, 5 bases at V and 8 bases at J, with 10 bases in the middle. The CDR3 is made up of 12 amino acids. CDR3 protein: CASSAKSEKLFL. The CDR3 DNA reads TGCGCCAGCAGTGCCAAGTCCGAAAAACTGTTTTTG.

The chain carries TRBV2 and TRBJ2-5; D might be TRBD2 (6 bases). V lost 8 bases and J lost 5, with 12 bases in between. CDR3 length: 12 residues. Germline V gene data show CDR1 as SNHLY and CDR2 as FYNNEI. CDR3 bases: TGTGCCAGCGCATCAGGGAGGGAGACCCAGTACTTC. Translation: CASASGRETQYF.

This rearrangement joins TRBV21-1 to TRBJ2-1. TRBV21-1 is deemed a pseudogene. The CDR3 runs to 11 residues. Here the CDR3 reads CASSNKDEQFF. The CDR3 bases are TGTGCCAGCAGCAACAAGGATGAGCAGTTCTTC.

This clonotype was picked up many times. The chain has TRBV30 and TRBJ2-7; D possibly corresponds to TRBD1 (5 bases). The germline V gene has CDR1 GTSNPN and CDR2 SVGIG (reference sequence). The CDR3 runs 14 residues. Trimming took 3 bases from V and 3 from J, leaving 15 bases between them. The CDR3 DNA reads TGTGCCTGGAGCCCGGGCCAGGGCAGCTACGAGCAGTACTTC. It is translated as CAWSPGQGSYEQYF. The full variable domain, rest sourced from reference TRBV30 and TRBJ2-7, is SQTIHQWPATLVQPVGSPLSLECTVEGTSNPNLYWYRQAAGRGLQLLFYSVGIGQISSEVPQNLSASRPQDRQFILSSKKLLLSDSGFYLCAWSPGQGSYEQYFGPGTRLTVT.

The table lists this clonotype with many counts. The CDR3, as DNA: TGTGCCAGCAGTTCCGACACAAGGCCGGTGGCTCAAGAGACCCAGTACTTC. Protein sequence: CASSSDTRPVAQETQYF. The rearrangement joins TRBV6-2 or TRBV6-3 to TRBJ2-5; D gene ambiguous. CDR3 size: 17 residues. V lost 4 bases to trimming and J lost 2 bases, with 20 bases between them. The germline V gene encodes CDR1 MNHEY and CDR2 SVGEGT.